This T cell receptor (beta chain) was identified during a study of T cell repertoires in cytomegalovirus infection. Study in general: Through public TCR beta signatures, both CMV infection and matching HLA type were indicated. Study-level findings and limits: The response measured ex vivo was dominated by TCR beta clonotypes (HLA-C-restricted and CMV-specific). Public TCR beta family frequency separated CMV-and-HLA carriers, including in an independent cohort.

TCRdb ran MiXCR on the reads and lists one entry per CDR3 protein. This table holds a few hundred thousand distinct CDR3 sequences, 40% found once. This CDR3 has 13 residues. Germline V gives CDR1 SGHKS, CDR2 YYEKEE (reference sequence). V was trimmed by 0 bases and J by 6 bases, leaving 9 bases between them. The sample holds a few counts of this clonotype. What it binds is unknown. This receptor was taken from a human donor in good health (CMV status not recorded). Some clones in this sample may be carry-over from other donors' samples. The sample consisted of cultured PBMCs, taken from culture after CMV antigen stimulation. The chain is built from TRBV5-5 and TRBJ1-1, with no clear D. The CDR3 DNA reads as TGTGCCAGCAGCTTGGATTTTCGGCCTGAAGCTTTCTTT. This encodes CASSLDFRPEAFF.